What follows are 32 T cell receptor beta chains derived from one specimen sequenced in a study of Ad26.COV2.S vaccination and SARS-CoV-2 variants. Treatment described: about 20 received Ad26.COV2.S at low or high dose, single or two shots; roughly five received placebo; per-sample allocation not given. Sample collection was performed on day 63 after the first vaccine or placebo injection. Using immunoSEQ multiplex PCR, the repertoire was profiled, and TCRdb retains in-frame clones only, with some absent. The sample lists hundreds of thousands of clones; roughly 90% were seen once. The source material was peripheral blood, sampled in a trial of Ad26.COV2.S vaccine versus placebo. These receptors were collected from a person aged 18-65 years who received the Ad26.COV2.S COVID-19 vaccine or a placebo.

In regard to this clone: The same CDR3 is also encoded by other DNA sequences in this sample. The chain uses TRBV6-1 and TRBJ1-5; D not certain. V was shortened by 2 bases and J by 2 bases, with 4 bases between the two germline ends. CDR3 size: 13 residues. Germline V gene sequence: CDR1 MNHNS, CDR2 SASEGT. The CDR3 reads CASSERGNQPQHF. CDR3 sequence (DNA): TGTGCCAGCAGTGAACGGGGCAATCAGCCCCAGCATTTT.

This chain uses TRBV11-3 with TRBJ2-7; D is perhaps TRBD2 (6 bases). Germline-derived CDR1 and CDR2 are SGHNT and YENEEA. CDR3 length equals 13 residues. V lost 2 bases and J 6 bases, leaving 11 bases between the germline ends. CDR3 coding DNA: TGTGCCAGCAGCTTATCGGGAGTTGGCGAGCAGTACTTC. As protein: CASSLSGVGEQYF.

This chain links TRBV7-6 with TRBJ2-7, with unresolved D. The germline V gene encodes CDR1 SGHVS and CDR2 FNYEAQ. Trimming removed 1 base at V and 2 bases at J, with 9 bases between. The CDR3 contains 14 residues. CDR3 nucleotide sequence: TGTGCCAGCAGCTTAGGCGACCCTCCCTACGAGCAGTACTTC. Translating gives CASSLGDPPYEQYF. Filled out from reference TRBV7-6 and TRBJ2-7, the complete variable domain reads GAGVSQSPRYKVTKRGQDVALRCDPISGHVSLYWYRQALGQGPEFLTYFNYEAQQDKSGLPNDRFSAERPEGSISTLTIQRTEQRDSAMYRCASSLGDPPYEQYFGPGTRLTVT.

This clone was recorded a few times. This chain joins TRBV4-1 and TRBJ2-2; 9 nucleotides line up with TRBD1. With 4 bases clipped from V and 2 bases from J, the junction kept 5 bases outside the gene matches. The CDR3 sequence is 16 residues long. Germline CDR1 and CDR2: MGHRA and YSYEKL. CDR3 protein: CASSPPGQGNTGELFF. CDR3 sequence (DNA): TGCGCCAGCAGCCCACCGGGACAGGGCAACACCGGGGAGCTGTTTTTT.

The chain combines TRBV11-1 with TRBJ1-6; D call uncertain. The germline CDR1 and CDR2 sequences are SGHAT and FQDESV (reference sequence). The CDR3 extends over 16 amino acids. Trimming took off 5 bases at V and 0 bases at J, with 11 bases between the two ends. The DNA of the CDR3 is TGTGCCAGCAGCAGCGACGCTAGCTCCTATAATTCACCCCTCCACTTT. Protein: CASSSDASSYNSPLHF.

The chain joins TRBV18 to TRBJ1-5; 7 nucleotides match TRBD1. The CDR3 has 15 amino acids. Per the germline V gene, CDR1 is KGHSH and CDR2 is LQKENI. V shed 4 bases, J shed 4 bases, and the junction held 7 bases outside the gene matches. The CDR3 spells CASSQEQGRNQPQHF. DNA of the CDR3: TGTGCCAGCTCACAAGAACAGGGGAGAAATCAGCCCCAGCATTTT.

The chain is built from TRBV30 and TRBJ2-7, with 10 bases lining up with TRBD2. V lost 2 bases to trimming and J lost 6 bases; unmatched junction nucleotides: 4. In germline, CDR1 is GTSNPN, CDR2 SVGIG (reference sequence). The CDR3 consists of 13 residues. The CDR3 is CAWSKASGSEQYF. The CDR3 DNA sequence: TGTGCCTGGAGTAAGGCTAGCGGGAGCGAGCAGTACTTC.

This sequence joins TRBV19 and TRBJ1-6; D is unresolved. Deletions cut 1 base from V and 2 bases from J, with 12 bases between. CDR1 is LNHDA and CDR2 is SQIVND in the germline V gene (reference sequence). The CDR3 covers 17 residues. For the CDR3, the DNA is TGTGCCAGTAGTATAGGGCGGATTGGCACCTATAATTCACCCCTCCACTTT. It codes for CASSIGRIGTYNSPLHF. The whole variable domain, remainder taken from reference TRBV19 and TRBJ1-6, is DGGITQSPKYLFRKEGQNVTLSCEQNLNHDAMYWYRQDPGQGLRLIYYSQIVNDFQKGDIAEGYSVSREKKESFPLTVTSAQKNPTAFYLCASSIGRIGTYNSPLHFGNGTRLTVT.

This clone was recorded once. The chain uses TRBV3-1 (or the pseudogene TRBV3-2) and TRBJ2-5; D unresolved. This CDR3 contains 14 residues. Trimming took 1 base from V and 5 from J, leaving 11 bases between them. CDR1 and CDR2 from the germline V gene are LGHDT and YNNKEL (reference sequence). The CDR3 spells CASSQVSLSETQYF. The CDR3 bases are TGTGCCAGCAGCCAAGTGTCCCTTTCCGAGACCCAGTACTTC.

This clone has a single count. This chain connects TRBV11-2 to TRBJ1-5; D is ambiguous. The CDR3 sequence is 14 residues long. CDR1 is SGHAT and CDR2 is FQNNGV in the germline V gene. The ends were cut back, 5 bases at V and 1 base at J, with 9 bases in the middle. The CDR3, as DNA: TGTGCCAGCAGCCCACTTCTAAGCAATCAGCCCCAGCATTTT. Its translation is CASSPLLSNQPQHF.

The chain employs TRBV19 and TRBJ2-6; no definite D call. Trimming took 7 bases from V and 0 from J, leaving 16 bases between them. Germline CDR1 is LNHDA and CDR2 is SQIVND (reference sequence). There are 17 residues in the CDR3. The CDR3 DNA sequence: TGTGCCAGTACCTACAAAGGAGATATCTCTGGGGCCAACGTCCTGACTTTC. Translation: CASTYKGDISGANVLTF.

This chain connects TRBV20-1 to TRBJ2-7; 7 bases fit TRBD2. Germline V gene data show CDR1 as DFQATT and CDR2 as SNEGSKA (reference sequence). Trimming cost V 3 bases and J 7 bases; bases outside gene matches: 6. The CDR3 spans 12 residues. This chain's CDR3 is CSASSAGEEQYF. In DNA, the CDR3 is TGCAGTGCTAGTTCTGCGGGAGAGGAGCAGTACTTC.

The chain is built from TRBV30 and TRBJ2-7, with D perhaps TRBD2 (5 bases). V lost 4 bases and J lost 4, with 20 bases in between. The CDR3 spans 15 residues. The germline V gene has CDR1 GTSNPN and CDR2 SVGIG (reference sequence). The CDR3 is CAWIPGEGFLYEQYF. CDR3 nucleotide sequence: TGTGCCTGGATCCCCGGGGAAGGGTTCCTTTACGAGCAGTACTTC.

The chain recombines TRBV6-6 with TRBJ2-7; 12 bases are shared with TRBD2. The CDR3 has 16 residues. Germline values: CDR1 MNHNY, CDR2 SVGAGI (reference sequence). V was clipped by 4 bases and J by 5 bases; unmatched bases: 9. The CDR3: CASSLSSGRASHEQYF. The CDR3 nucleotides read TGTGCCAGCAGTTTGTCTAGCGGGAGGGCATCCCACGAGCAGTACTTC.

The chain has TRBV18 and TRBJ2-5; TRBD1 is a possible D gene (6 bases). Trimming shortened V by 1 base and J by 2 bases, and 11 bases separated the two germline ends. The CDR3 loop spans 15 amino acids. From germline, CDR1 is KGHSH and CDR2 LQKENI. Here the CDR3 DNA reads TGTGCCAGCTCACCACTTCAGGGGTCTCAAGAGACCCAGTACTTC. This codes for CASSPLQGSQETQYF.

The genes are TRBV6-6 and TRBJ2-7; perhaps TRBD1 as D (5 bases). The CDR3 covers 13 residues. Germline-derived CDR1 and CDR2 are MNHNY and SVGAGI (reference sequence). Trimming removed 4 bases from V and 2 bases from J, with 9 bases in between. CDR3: CASSSRVAYEQYF. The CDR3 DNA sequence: TGTGCCAGCAGTTCCAGGGTTGCCTACGAGCAGTACTTC.

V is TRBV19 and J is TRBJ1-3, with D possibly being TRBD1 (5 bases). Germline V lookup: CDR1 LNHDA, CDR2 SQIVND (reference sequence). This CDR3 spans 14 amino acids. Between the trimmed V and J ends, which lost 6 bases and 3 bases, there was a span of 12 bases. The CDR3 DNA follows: TGTGCCAGTAGCCAAGGGGCTTTTGGAAACACCATATATTTT. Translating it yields CASSQGAFGNTIYF.

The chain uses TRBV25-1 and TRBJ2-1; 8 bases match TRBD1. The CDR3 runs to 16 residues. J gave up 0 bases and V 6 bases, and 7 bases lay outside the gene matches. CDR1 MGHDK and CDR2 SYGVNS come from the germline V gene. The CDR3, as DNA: TGTGCCAGCAGCGTTCCCGGGACAGGCTCCTACAATGAGCAGTTCTTC. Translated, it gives CASSVPGTGSYNEQFF.

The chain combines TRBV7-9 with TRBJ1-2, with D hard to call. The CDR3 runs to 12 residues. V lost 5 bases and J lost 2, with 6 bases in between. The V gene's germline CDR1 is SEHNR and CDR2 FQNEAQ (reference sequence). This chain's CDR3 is CASSKENYGYTF. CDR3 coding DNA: TGTGCCAGCAGCAAAGAAAACTATGGCTACACCTTC.

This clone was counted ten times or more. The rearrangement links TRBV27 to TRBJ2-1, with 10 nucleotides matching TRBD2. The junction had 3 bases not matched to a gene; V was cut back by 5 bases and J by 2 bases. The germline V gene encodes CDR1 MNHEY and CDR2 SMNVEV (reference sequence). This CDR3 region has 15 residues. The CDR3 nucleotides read TGTGCCAGCAGTCCTGGACTAGCGGCCTACAATGAGCAGTTCTTC. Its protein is CASSPGLAAYNEQFF.

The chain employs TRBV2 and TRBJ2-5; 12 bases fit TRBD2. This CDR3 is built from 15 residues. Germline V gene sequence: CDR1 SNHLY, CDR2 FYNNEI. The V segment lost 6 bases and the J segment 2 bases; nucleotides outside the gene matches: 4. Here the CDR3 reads CASRPSGGVQETQYF. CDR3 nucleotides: TGTGCCAGCAGGCCTAGCGGGGGGGTTCAAGAGACCCAGTACTTC.

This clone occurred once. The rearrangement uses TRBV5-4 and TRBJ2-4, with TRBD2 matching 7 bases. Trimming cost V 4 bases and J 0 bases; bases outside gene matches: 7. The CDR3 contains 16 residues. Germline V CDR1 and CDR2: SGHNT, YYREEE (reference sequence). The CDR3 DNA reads TGTGCCAGCAGCCGCGGGGGAGGTGAAGCCAAAAACATTCAGTACTTC. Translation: CASSRGGGEAKNIQYF.

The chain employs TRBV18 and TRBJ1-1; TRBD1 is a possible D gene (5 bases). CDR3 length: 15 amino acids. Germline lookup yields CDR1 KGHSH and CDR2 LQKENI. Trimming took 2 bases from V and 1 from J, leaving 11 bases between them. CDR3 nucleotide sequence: TGTGCCAGCTCACCAACGGTGGGGGGGAACACTGAAGCTTTCTTT. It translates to CASSPTVGGNTEAFF.

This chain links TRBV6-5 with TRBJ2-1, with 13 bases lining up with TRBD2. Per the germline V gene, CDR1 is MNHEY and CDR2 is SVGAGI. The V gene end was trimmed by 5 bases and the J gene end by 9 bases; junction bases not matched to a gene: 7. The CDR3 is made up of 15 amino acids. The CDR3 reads CASSPTSGRVFEQFF. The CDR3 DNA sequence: TGTGCCAGCAGTCCTACTAGCGGGAGGGTTTTTGAGCAGTTCTTC.

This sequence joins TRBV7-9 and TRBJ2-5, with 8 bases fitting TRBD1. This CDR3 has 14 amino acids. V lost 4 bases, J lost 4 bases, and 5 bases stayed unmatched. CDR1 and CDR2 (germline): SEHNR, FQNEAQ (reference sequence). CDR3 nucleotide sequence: TGTGCCAGCAGCTCAGGGGGCCCCCGAGAGACCCAGTACTTC. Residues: CASSSGGPRETQYF.

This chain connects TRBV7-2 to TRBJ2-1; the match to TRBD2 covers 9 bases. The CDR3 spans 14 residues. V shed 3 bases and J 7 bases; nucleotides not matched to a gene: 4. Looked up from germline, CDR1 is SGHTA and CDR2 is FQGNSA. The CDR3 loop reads CASSFSGSGNEQFF. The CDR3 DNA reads TGTGCCAGCAGCTTTAGCGGGAGTGGGAATGAGCAGTTCTTC.

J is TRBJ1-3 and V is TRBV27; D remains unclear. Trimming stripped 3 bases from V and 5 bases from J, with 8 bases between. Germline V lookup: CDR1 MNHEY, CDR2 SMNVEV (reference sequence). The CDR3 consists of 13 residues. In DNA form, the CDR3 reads TGTGCCAGCAGTTTCCCGCCACGAAACACCATATATTTT. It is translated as CASSFPPRNTIYF.

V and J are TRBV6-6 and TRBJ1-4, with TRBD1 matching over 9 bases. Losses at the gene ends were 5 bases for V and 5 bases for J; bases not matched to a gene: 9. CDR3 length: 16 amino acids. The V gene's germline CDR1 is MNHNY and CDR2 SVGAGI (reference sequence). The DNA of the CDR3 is TGTGCCAGCAGTCGACTGACCGGGACAGGGAATGAAAAACTGTTTTTT. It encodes CASSRLTGTGNEKLFF.

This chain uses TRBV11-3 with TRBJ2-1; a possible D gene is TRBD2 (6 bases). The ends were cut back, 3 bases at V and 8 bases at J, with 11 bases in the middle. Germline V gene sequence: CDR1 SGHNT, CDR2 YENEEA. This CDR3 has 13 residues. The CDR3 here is CASSLEGLDEQFF. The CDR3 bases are TGTGCCAGCAGCTTGGAGGGGCTAGATGAGCAGTTCTTC.

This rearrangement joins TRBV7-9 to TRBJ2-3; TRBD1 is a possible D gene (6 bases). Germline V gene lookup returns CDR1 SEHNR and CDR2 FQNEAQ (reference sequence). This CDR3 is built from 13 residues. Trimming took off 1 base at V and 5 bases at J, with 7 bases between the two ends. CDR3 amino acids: CASSLETGDTQYF. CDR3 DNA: TGTGCCAGCAGCTTAGAGACAGGAGATACGCAGTATTTT. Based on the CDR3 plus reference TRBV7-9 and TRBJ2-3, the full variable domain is DTGVSQNPRHKITKRGQNVTFRCDPISEHNRLYWYRQTLGQGPEFLTYFQNEAQLEKSRLLSDRFSAERPKGSFSTLEIQRTEQGDSAMYLCASSLETGDTQYFGPGTRLTVL.

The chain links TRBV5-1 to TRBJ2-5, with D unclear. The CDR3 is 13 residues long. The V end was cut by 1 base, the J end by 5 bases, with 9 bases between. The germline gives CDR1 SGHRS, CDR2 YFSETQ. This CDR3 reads CASSLPVSETQYF. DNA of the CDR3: TGCGCCAGCAGCTTGCCTGTAAGCGAGACCCAGTACTTC.

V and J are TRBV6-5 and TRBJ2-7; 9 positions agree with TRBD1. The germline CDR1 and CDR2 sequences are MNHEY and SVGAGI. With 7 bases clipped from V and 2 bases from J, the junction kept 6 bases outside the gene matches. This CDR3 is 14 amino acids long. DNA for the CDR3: TGTGCCAGCACCCCGGGACAGGGACCCTACGAGCAGTACTTC. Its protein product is CASTPGQGPYEQYF.